This TCR beta chain was sequenced during a study of tumor-infiltrating lymphocytes in localized non-small cell lung cancer (dated by TCRdb to the early 2020s). Some background on the complete study: Patients whose samples were collected after neoadjuvant chemotherapy, as well as both smokers and never-smokers and several histologies, were included in the cohort. Each patient provided resected tumor tissue plus uninvolved lung tissue from the same patient, with the uninvolved lung tissue described as non-adjacent to the tumor. Alongside flow cytometry, multiplex immunofluorescence, RNA-seq, exome sequencing and proteomics, TCR sequencing was applied to the same patients as one of several integrated assays. In total, the ICON cohort was made up of approximately 150 surgical patients who had localized non-small cell lung cancer and whose tumors were resected. A total of 55 patients were part of the paired comparison of immunoSEQ T-cell fraction between tumor and uninvolved lung. Points the paper makes about the study in general: Because different assays used different pieces of the same tissue, technical variation could not be distinguished from intratumor heterogeneity. Assay coverage varied across patients depending on available tissue quantity, so only a subset of the cohort had TCR sequencing. In line with immunofluorescence CD3 counts, TCRbeta sequencing supported higher T cell infiltration in tumors compared with uninvolved lung tissue. Tumor T-cell fraction from TCR sequencing was not associated with recurrence-free survival (p = 0.61). TCR-derived T-cell fraction did not differ between the flow cytometry-defined immunotypes IM1 (good prognosis) and IM2 (poor prognosis).

ICON enrollment began in the first half of 2016, and the last patient was enrolled in the second half of 2018. In a subcohort of around 72 patients, fresh tumor and matched uninvolved tissue were collected for in-depth immune analyses, with TCR sequencing among those analyses. No cell sorting was done, and TCR sequencing was instead run on DNA isolated from bulk tissue. TCR sequencing with the immunoSEQ assay provided the T-cell fraction in tumor and uninvolved lung tissue. Per the original workflow: For survival analysis, patients were split into high (upper tertile) and low (lower two tertiles) T-cell fraction groups and compared by log-rank test. Paired tumor versus uninvolved lung differences in T-cell fraction were tested with a signed-rank test. TCRdb re-hosts the immuneACCESS table, in-frame sequences only. Its copies lack some clones; in the studies checked, an unresolved V gene accounts for under half of them, and the cause for the rest is not known. V, J and clone size were drawn from that table, and D and trimming were deduced from the DNA. The sample table shows 9,500 to 15,000 clones, and 60% to 85% are seen once. The top ten clones comprise 4.5% of the sample.

The V and J ends are trimmed by 2 bases and 2 bases, leaving 13 bases between them. The CDR3 numbers 15 residues from cysteine through phenylalanine. The retained sequence is limited to the CDR3, 45 bases, with the frame set at the first base. The germline V gene provides CDR1 SGHRS and CDR2 YFSETQ. Comments on this clone: The antigen it binds to is not known. No much larger clonotype is one base removed from it; base qualities were not supplied.

The source material was lung tumor tissue. The rearrangement combines TRBV5-1 with TRBJ2-5; a weak D assignment points to TRBD1 (5 bases agree). This TCR was sampled from a human donor with non-small cell lung cancer. This receptor has the CDR3 CASSFGTQGQETQYF. The DNA is as follows: TGCGCCAGCAGCTTCGGCACCCAGGGTCAAGAGACCCAGTACTTC.